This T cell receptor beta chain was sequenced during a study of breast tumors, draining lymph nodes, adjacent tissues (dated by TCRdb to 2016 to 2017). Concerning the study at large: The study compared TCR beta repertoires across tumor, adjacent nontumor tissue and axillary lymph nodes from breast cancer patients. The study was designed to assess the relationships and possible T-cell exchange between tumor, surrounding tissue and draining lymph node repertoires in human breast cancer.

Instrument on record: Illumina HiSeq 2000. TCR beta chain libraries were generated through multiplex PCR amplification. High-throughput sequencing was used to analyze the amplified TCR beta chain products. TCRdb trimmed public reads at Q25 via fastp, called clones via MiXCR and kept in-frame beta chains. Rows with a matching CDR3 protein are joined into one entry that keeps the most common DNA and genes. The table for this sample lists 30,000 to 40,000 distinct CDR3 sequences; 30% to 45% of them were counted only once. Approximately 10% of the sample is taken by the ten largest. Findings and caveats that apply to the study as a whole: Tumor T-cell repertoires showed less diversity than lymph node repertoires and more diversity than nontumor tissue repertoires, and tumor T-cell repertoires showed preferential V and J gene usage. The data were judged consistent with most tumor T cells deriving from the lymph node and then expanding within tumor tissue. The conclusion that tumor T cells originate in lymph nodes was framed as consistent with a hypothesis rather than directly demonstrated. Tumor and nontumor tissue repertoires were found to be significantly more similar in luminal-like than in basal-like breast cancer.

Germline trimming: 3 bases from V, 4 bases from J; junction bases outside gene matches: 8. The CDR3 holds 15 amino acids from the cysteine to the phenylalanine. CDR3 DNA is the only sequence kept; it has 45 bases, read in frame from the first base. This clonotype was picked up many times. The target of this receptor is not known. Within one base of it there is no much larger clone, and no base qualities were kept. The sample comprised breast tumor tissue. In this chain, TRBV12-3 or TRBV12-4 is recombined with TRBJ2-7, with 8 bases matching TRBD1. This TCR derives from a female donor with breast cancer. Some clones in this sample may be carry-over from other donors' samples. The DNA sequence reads TGTGCCAGCAGTTTGGAGGGGACAGGTCCTTACGAGCAGTACTTC. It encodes CASSLEGTGPYEQYF.